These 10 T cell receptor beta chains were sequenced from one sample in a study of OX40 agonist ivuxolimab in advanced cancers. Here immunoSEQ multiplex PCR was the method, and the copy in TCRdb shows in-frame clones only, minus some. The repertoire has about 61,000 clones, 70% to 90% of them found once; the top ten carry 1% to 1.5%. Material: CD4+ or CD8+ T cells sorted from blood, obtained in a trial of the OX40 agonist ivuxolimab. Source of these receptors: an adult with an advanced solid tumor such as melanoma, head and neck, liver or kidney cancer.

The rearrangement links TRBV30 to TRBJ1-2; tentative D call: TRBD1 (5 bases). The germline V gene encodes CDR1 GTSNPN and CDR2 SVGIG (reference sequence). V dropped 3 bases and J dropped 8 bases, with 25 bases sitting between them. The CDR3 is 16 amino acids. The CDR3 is CAWRDQGGGRLRGYTF. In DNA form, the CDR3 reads TGTGCCTGGAGGGACCAGGGCGGGGGAAGACTGAGGGGCTACACCTTC.

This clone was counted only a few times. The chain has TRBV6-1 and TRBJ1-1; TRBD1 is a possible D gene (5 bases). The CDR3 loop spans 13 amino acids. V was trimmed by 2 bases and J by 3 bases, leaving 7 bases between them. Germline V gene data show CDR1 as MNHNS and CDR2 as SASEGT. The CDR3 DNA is TGTGCCAGCAGTGAACCGACAGACACTGAAGCTTTCTTT. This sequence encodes CASSEPTDTEAFF.

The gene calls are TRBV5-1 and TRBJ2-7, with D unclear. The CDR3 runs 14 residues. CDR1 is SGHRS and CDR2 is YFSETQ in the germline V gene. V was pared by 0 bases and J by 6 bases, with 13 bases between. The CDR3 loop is CASSLGDPVAEQYF. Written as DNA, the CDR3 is TGCGCCAGCAGCTTGGGCGACCCGGTGGCCGAGCAGTACTTC.

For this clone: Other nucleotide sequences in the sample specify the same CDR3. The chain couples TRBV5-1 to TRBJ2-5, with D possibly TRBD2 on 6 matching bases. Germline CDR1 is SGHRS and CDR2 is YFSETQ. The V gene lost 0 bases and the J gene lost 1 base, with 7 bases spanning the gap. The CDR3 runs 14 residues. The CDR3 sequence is CASSLGGVQETQYF. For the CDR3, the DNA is TGCGCCAGCAGCTTGGGGGGGGTCCAAGAGACCCAGTACTTC.

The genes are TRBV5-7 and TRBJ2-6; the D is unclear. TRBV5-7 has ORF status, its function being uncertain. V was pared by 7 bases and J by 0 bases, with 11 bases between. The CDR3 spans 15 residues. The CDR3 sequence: CASRDGNSGANVLTF. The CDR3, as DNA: TGTGCCAGCCGCGACGGCAACTCTGGGGCCAACGTCCTGACTTTC.

DNA for the CDR3: TGTGCCAGCAGCCCCCTAGCGACAGGGTTGCGCACAGATACGCAGTATTTT. The encoded protein is CASSPLATGLRTDTQYF. This chain connects TRBV7-9 to TRBJ2-3; a weak D match, TRBD1 (7 bases). Germline CDR1 is SEHNR and CDR2 is FQNEAQ (reference sequence). This CDR3 has 17 amino acids. V lost 5 bases, J lost 1 base, and 19 bases lay in between.

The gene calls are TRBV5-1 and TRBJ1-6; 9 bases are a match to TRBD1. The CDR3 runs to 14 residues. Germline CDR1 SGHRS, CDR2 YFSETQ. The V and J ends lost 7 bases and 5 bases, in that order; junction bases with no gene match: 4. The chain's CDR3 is CASRRTGDNSPLHF. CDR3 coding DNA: TGCGCCAGCCGTAGGACAGGGGATAATTCACCCCTCCACTTT.

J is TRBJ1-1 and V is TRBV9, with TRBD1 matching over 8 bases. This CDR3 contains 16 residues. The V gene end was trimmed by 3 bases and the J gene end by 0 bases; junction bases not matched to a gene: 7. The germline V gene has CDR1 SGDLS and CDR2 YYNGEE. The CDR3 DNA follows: TGTGCCAGCAGCGGTGGACAGGGTAGAATGAACACTGAAGCTTTCTTT. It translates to CASSGGQGRMNTEAFF.

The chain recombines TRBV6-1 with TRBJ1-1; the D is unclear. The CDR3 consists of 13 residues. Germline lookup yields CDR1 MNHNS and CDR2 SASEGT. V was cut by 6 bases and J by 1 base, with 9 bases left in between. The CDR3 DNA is TGTGCCAGCAGCTTCAGACGGAACACTGAAGCTTTCTTT. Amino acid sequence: CASSFRRNTEAFF.

The CDR3 reads CASSLAPSGGNTGELFF. CDR3 nucleotide sequence: TGCGCCAGCAGCTTGGCCCCTAGCGGGGGGAACACCGGGGAGCTGTTTTTT. The chain has TRBV5-1 and TRBJ2-2, with TRBD2 matching over 10 bases. From germline, CDR1 is SGHRS and CDR2 YFSETQ. CDR3 size: 17 residues. With 0 bases clipped from V and 1 base from J, the junction kept 3 bases outside the gene matches. Filled out from reference TRBV5-1 and TRBJ2-2, the complete variable domain reads KAGVTQTPRYLIKTRGQQVTLSCSPISGHRSVSWYQQTPGQGLQFLFEYFSETQRNKGNFPGRFSGRQFSNSRSEMNVSTLELGDSALYLCASSLAPSGGNTGELFFGEGSRLTVL.